Each of the 2 T cell receptor beta chains below was sequenced from the same sample in a study of T cell responses to AZD1222 COVID-19 vaccine (dated by TCRdb to about 2021). This specimen's time point label, interpreted: baseline before first vaccination. Library creation used the immunoSEQ multiplex PCR assay. As stored in TCRdb, this immuneACCESS dataset retains in-frame rearrangements with V and J assigned. A fraction of the clones does not appear; measured against another copy, unresolved V genes explain less than half of the discrepancy, and the remainder lacks a known reason. The sample table shows around 100,000 clones, and 90% to 95% are seen once. In total, the top ten clones hold 2% to 2.5% of the sample. Sequencing used peripheral blood, obtained on day 0 of AZD1222 vaccination. Source of these receptors: an adult in good health.

This chain links TRBV3-1 (or the pseudogene TRBV3-2) with TRBJ2-7; D is undetermined. The CDR3 has 13 amino acids. Deletions cut 0 bases from V and 3 bases from J, with 6 bases between. Per germline, CDR1 LGHDT and CDR2 YNNKEL (reference sequence). The CDR3 is CASSQDLDYEQYF. The CDR3 DNA is TGTGCCAGCAGCCAAGATCTCGACTACGAGCAGTACTTC.

The V call is TRBV18, the J call TRBJ1-4; D not certain. The V gene lost 1 base and the J gene lost 8 bases, with 14 bases spanning the gap. This CDR3 spans 15 amino acids. Germline lookup yields CDR1 KGHSH and CDR2 LQKENI. The CDR3: CASSPLAGKQEKLFF. The CDR3 DNA sequence: TGTGCCAGCTCACCACTCGCAGGAAAGCAAGAAAAACTGTTTTTT.